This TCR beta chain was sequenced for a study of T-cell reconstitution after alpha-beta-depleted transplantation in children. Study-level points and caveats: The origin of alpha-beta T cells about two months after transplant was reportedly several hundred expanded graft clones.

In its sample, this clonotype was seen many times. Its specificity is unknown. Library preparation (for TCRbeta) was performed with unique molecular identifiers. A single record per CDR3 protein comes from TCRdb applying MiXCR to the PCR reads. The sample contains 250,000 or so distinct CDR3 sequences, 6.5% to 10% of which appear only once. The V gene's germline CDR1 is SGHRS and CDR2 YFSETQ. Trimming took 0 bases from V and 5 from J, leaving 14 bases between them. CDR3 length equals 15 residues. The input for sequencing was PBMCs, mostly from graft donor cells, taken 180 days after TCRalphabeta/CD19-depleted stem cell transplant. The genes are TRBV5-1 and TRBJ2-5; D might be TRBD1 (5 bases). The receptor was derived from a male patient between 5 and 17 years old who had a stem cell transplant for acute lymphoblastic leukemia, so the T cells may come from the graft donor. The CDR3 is CASSLVIGARETQYF. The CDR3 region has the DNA TGCGCCAGCAGCTTGGTGATTGGGGCGCGGGAGACCCAGTACTTC.